This T cell receptor beta chain was found in a study of shared clonotypes between healthy human individuals. Generated by immunoSEQ multiplex PCR, the TCRdb table keeps only in-frame clones and is missing some. Here the sample spans roughly 330,000 clones, roughly 70% being singletons. Donors, healthy HIV-negative adults, lacked recent acute infections or vaccinations. CD45RA+ naive and CD45RA-negative memory subsets were separated from CD4+ cells. The junction had 6 bases not matched to a gene; V was cut back by 7 bases and J by 7 bases. The germline gives CDR1 SNHLY, CDR2 FYNNEI. The CDR3 spans 13 residues.

V gene TRBV2 combines with J gene TRBJ1-5, with 8 bases aligning to TRBD1. This clonotype was sampled from a man younger than 40 in good health. The sample taken for sequencing was memory CD4+ T cells sorted from blood. The subset was: CD45RA-negative fraction. The CDR3 coding sequence is TGTGCCAGCAACACAGGGGGGGGCCAGCCCCAGCATTTT. It is translated as CASNTGGGQPQHF.